The entry below gives a single TCR beta chain sequence along with its context. Antigen specificity is unknown. The germline V gene has CDR1 SNHLY and CDR2 FYNNEI. The germline V and J ends were trimmed by 7 bases and 1 base, with 10 bases remaining between them. The CDR3 is made up of 13 amino acids. Generated by immunoSEQ multiplex PCR, the TCRdb table keeps only in-frame clones and is missing some. The table lists 36,000 or so clones, roughly 78% of them singletons. These data are taken from a study of chemoradiotherapy in HPV16-positive cancers. Notes on the study in general: During treatment, candidate HPV-specific clones and E7-related motifs expanded in tumor.

This material consisted of blood, taken from a patient who underwent chemoradiotherapy. The genes are TRBV2 and TRBJ1-1; D gene unclear. The receptor was derived from a human donor with HPV-associated anogenital cancer. The CDR3 bases are TGTGCCAGCACCCTCTACCGGAACACTGAAGCTTTCTTT. It is translated as CASTLYRNTEAFF.